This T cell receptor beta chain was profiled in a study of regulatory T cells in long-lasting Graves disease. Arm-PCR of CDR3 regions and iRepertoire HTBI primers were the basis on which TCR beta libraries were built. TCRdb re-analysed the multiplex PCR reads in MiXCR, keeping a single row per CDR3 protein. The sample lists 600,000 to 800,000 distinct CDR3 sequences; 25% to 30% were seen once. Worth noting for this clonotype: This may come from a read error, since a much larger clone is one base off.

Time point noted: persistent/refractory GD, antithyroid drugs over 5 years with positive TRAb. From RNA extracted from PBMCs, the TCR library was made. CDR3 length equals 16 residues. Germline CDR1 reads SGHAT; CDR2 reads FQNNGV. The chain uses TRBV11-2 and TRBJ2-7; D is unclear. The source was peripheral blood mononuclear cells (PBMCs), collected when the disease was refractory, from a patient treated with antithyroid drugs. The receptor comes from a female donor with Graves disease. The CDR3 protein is CASSLDNVAGSYEQHF. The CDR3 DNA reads TGTGCCAGCAGCTTAGACAATGTAGCAGGCTCCTACGAGCAGCACTTC.